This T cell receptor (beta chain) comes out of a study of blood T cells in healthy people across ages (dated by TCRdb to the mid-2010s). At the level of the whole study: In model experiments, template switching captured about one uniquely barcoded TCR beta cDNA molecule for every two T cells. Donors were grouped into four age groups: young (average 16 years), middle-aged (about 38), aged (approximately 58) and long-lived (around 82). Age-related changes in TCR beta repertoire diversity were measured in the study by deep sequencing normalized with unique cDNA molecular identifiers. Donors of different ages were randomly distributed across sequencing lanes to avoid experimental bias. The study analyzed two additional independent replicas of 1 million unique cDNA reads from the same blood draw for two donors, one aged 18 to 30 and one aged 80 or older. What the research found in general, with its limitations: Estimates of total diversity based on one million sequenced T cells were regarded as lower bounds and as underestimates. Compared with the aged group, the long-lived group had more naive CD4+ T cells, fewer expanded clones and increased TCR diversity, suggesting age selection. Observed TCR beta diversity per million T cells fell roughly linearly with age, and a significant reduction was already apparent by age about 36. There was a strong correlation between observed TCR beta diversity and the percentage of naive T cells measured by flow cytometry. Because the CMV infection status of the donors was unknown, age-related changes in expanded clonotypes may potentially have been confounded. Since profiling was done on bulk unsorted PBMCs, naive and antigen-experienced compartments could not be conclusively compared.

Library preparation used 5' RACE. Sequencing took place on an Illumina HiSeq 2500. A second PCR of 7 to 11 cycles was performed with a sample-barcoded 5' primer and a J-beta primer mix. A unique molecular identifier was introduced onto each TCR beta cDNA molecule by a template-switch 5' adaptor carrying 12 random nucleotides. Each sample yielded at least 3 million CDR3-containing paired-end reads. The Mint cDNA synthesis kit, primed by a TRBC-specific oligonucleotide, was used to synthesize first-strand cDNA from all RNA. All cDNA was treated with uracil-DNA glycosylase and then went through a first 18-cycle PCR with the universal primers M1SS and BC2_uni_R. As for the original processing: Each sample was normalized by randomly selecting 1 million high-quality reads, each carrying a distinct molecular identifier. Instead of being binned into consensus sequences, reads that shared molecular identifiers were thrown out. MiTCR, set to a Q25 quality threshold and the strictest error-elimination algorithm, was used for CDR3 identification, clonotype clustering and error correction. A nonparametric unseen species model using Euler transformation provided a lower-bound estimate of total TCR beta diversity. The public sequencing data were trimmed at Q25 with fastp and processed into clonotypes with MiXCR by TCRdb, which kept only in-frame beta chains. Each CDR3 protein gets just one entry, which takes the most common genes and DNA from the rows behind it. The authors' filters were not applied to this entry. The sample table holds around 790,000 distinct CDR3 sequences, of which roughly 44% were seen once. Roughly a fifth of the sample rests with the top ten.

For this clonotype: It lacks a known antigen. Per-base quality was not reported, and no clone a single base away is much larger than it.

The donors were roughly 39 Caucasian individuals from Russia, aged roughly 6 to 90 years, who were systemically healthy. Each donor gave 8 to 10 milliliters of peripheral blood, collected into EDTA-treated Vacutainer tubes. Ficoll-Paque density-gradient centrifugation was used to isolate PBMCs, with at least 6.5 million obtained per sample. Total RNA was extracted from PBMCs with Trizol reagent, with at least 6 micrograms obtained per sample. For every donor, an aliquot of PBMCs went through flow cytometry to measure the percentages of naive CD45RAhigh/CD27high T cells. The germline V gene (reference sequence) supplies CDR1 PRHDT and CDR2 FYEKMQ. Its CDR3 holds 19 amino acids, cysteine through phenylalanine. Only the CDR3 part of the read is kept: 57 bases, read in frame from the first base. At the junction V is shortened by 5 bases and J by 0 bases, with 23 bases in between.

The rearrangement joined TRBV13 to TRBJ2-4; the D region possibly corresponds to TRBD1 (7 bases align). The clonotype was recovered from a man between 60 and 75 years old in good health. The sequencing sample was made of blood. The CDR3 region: CASSTSGRQGGLAKNIQYF. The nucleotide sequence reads TGTGCCAGCAGCACATCCGGCCGACAGGGAGGCCTAGCCAAAAACATTCAGTACTTC.